Following are 18 T cell receptor beta chains from one sample sequenced in a study of blood T cell repertoires in COVID-19. The data were produced by immunoSEQ multiplex PCR, yet TCRdb's version contains in-frame clones alone and is incomplete. The table has 45,000 to 55,000 clones, roughly two thirds seen once; the top ten hold about 9%. The sequenced material came from peripheral blood. These TCRs come from a woman between 65 and 79 years old with acute or convalescent COVID-19.

The chain carries TRBV24-1 and TRBJ2-3; TRBD2 aligns across 15 bases. The CDR3 contains 17 residues. J gave up 4 bases and V 4 bases, and 5 bases lay outside the gene matches. CDR1 is KGHDR and CDR2 is SFDVKD in the germline V gene. For the CDR3, the DNA is TGTGCCACCAGTGACATCGGGACTAGCGGGAGGTCAGATACGCAGTATTTT. This codes for CATSDIGTSGRSDTQYF.

The rearrangement joins TRBV6-5 to TRBJ1-1; D call uncertain. The CDR3 extends over 13 amino acids. CDR1 is MNHEY, CDR2 SVGAGI, per germline. V lost 0 bases to trimming and J lost 6 bases, with 8 bases between them. As DNA, the CDR3 is TGTGCCAGCAGTTACTCGAGAGTTGCTGAAGCTTTCTTT. This codes for CASSYSRVAEAFF.

This chain connects TRBV7-2 to TRBJ1-3; possibly TRBD1 for D (6 bases). Germline values: CDR1 SGHTA, CDR2 FQGNSA. The CDR3 is 15 residues long. V was shortened by 3 bases and J by 4 bases, with 13 bases between the two germline ends. Here the CDR3 DNA reads TGTGCCAGCAGCTTCGCTACAGGGCGGGGAAACACCATATATTTT. This codes for CASSFATGRGNTIYF.

V gene TRBV7-3 combines with J gene TRBJ2-5; maybe TRBD1 (7 bases). CDR1 SGHTA and CDR2 FQGTGA come from the germline V gene. The CDR3 runs 15 residues. Deletions cut 4 bases from V and 4 bases from J, with 16 bases between. The CDR3 here is CASSSIGQGGETQYF. CDR3 bases: TGTGCCAGCAGCTCCATCGGGCAGGGGGGAGAGACCCAGTACTTC.

The rearrangement uses TRBV3-1 (or the pseudogene TRBV3-2) and TRBJ2-1, with a possible D match to TRBD2 (7 bases). The CDR3 is 15 residues long. Germline lookup yields CDR1 LGHDT and CDR2 YNNKEL (reference sequence). V lost 7 bases and J 3 bases, leaving 16 bases between the germline ends. The DNA of the CDR3 is TGTGCCAGCACTCCTCCGGGGGGCAACTACAATGAGCAGTTCTTC. Protein: CASTPPGGNYNEQFF.

This clone was recorded a few times. The chain recombines TRBV5-8 with TRBJ2-3, with a possible D match to TRBD2 (6 bases). V was clipped by 7 bases and J by 1 base, with 19 bases between them. This CDR3 region has 16 residues. Germline CDR1 SGHTS, CDR2 YDEGEE. DNA of the CDR3: TGTGCCAGCGCCCGGTTTCGCGGGGTCCGCACAGATACGCAGTATTTT. This sequence encodes CASARFRGVRTDTQYF.

Only a few counts were recorded for this clone. This sequence joins TRBV18 and TRBJ2-3; TRBD1 agrees at 8 bases. V lost 4 bases and J lost 7; bases outside the gene matches: 10. Germline assignment: CDR1 KGHSH and CDR2 LQKENI. This CDR3 region has 15 residues. CDR3 protein: CASSLGQGSLNTQYF. The DNA for the CDR3 is TGTGCCAGCTCACTCGGACAGGGCTCTTTAAATACGCAGTATTTT.

This clone was seen once. This chain connects TRBV2 to TRBJ2-1; TRBD1 agrees at 8 bases. Germline lookup yields CDR1 SNHLY and CDR2 FYNNEI. The CDR3 length is 12 residues. J gave up 10 bases and V 8 bases, and 7 bases lay outside the gene matches. CDR3 bases: TGTGCCAGCCGGGGACAGGCTCACGAGCAGTTCTTC. Translating gives CASRGQAHEQFF.

V usage is TRBV2 and J usage is TRBJ1-5; 7 bases match TRBD1. The length of the CDR3 is 15 residues. Trimming at V came to 2 bases and at J to 9 bases, leaving 10 bases not matched to a gene. Germline V gene lookup returns CDR1 SNHLY and CDR2 FYNNEI. CDR3 nucleotide sequence: TGTGCCAGCAGTGAATTGGATGGACAGGATGCGCCCCAGCATTTT. Amino acids: CASSELDGQDAPQHF.

This clone was seen many times. This chain links TRBV10-2 with TRBJ2-7, with 7 bases lining up with TRBD2. V shed 0 bases, J shed 4 bases, and the junction held 6 bases outside the gene matches. CDR3 size: 15 residues. Germline CDR1 is WSHSY and CDR2 is SAAADI. The CDR3, as DNA: TGCGCCAGCAGTGAGTCCAGCGGGGTAGGTTACGAGCAGTACTTC. It codes for CASSESSGVGYEQYF.

This chain uses TRBV28 with TRBJ1-3; TRBD1 might be the D (6 bases). Germline values: CDR1 MDHEN, CDR2 SYDVKM. The CDR3 has 15 amino acids. The V end lost 5 bases, the J end lost 2 bases, and 13 bases lay between the germline ends. This chain's CDR3 is CASSQWTAAGNTIYF. CDR3 DNA sequence: TGTGCCAGCAGTCAGTGGACAGCGGCTGGAAACACCATATATTTT.

The V gene is TRBV2, the J gene TRBJ1-1; the match to TRBD1 covers 7 bases. Germline trimming cut 6 bases from V and 0 bases from J; bases unmatched to any gene: 4. Germline V gene sequence: CDR1 SNHLY, CDR2 FYNNEI. This CDR3 comprises 14 residues. CDR3 sequence: CASRAGTVNTEAFF. The CDR3 bases are TGTGCCAGCAGGGCCGGGACAGTGAACACTGAAGCTTTCTTT. The entire variable domain, with the rest obtained from reference TRBV2 and TRBJ1-1, is as follows: EPEVTQTPSHQVTQMGQEVILRCVPISNHLYFYWYRQILGQKVEFLVSFYNNEISEKSEIFDDQFSVERPDGSNFTLKIRSTKLEDSAMYFCASRAGTVNTEAFFGQGTRLTVV.

The chain employs TRBV11-2 and TRBJ1-2, with 7 bases fitting TRBD1. Trimming removed 3 bases from V and 1 base from J; junction bases left unmatched: 8. Germline V CDR1 and CDR2: SGHAT, FQNNGV. The CDR3 length is 16 residues. The CDR3 region has the DNA TGTGCCAGCAGCTTGCCTAAGGGACAGAGTAACTATGGCTACACCTTC. Amino acid sequence: CASSLPKGQSNYGYTF. The full variable domain, in which reference TRBV11-2 and TRBJ1-2 provide the parts outside the CDR3, is EAGVAQSPRYKIIEKRQSVAFWCNPISGHATLYWYQQILGQGPKLLIQFQNNGVVDDSQLPKDRFSAERLKGVDSTLKIQPAKLEDSAVYLCASSLPKGQSNYGYTFGSGTRLTVV.

V is TRBV6-6 and J is TRBJ2-2; the match to TRBD1 covers 7 bases. Germline V gene sequence: CDR1 MNHNY, CDR2 SVGAGI (reference sequence). The J segment lost 2 bases and the V segment lost 5 bases, leaving 11 bases of the junction unmatched. The CDR3 consists of 17 residues. CDR3 nucleotide sequence: TGTGCCAGCAGTCGCTCTAGGGGGCTCATCAACACCGGGGAGCTGTTTTTT. Residues: CASSRSRGLINTGELFF.

The rearrangement uses TRBV3-1 (or the pseudogene TRBV3-2) and TRBJ1-5; D not certain. V lost 10 bases and J 6 bases, leaving 25 bases between the germline ends. CDR3 length: 16 residues. Germline V lookup: CDR1 LGHDT, CDR2 YNNKEL (reference sequence). CDR3 in amino acids: CANHKEEHPGSQPQHF. DNA of the CDR3: TGTGCCAACCATAAAGAGGAACACCCCGGTAGTCAGCCCCAGCATTTT.

The chain combines TRBV10-2 with TRBJ2-1; 7 bases agree with TRBD2. CDR1 and CDR2 (germline): WSHSY, SAAADI. The V and J ends lost 4 bases and 5 bases, in that order; junction bases with no gene match: 5. The CDR3 totals 14 residues. DNA of the CDR3: TGCGCCAGCAGTGTGCTAGCGGTTAACAATGAGCAGTTCTTC. Translation: CASSVLAVNNEQFF.

The chain uses TRBV5-6 and TRBJ2-1; 7 bases are shared with TRBD1. The CDR3 length is 15 residues. V shed 0 bases and J 2 bases; nucleotides not matched to a gene: 2. The germline gives CDR1 SGHDT, CDR2 YYEEEE. CDR3 nucleotide sequence: TGTGCCAGCAGCTTGGGACAGGGCCCCTACAATGAGCAGTTCTTC. It specifies CASSLGQGPYNEQFF.

The chain links TRBV29-1 to TRBJ1-2, with D maybe TRBD1 (5 bases). Per the germline V gene, CDR1 is SQVTM and CDR2 is ANQGSEA. This CDR3 region has 16 residues. Trimming removed 1 base from V and 6 bases from J, with 21 bases in between. The CDR3 sequence is CSVEVRLAGIRDGYTF. The CDR3 DNA reads as TGCAGCGTTGAAGTTCGTTTGGCAGGGATCCGGGATGGCTACACCTTC.